This TCR beta chain was documented in a study of cytomegalovirus exposure and HLA in healthy donors. Study-level findings and limits: A later analysis by the authors found several of the most significant clusters apparently linked to common viral pathogens.

V was pared by 1 base and J by 0 bases, with 15 bases between. In germline, CDR1 is LNHDA, CDR2 SQIVND (reference sequence). The CDR3 is 17 residues long. 60 Vbeta and 13 Jbeta primers were used in PCR. TCRdb's table, derived via immunoSEQ multiplex PCR, lists solely in-frame clones and lacks some. The sample includes around 200,000 clones, more than 60% of them seen just once. In regard to this clone: Its target is unknown.

The receptor was isolated from a female donor in good health and CMV-seronegative. The material sequenced was PBMCs. The chain carries TRBV19 and TRBJ1-1; the D gene is possibly TRBD1 (6 bases). CDR3: CASSIGAGAVVNTEAFF. In DNA, the CDR3 is TGTGCCAGTAGTATAGGGGCGGGGGCCGTGGTGAACACTGAAGCTTTCTTT. Full variable domain (outside the CDR3, taken from reference TRBV19 and TRBJ1-1): DGGITQSPKYLFRKEGQNVTLSCEQNLNHDAMYWYRQDPGQGLRLIYYSQIVNDFQKGDIAEGYSVSREKKESFPLTVTSAQKNPTAFYLCASSIGAGAVVNTEAFFGQGTRLTVV.